This TCR beta chain was captured by sequencing in a study of tumor and adjacent non-tumor tissue in lung cancer. Study context: Patients were aged about 31 to 76, ten or so men and about 5 women, stage I to III.

A modified ARM-PCR protocol with three rounds of nested PCR amplified TCRbeta. In TCRdb, the multiplex PCR reads were re-called with MiXCR into one record per CDR3 protein. Of 68,000 or so distinct CDR3 sequences listed, just under 60% are singletons. No cell sorting was done before RNA was extracted from the tissue. CDR3 size: 16 residues. The germline CDR1 and CDR2 sequences are MNHEY and SVGAGI. Trimming stripped 0 bases from V and 3 bases from J, with 11 bases between. This clonotype was recorded at least ten times. What it recognizes is unknown. Study-wide results and limits: Normal lung showed higher cumulative top 100 clone frequency than tumor.

Sequenced material: lung tumor tissue. This TCR was sampled from a man in his forties or fifties with non-small cell lung cancer. The genes are TRBV6-5 and TRBJ1-4; D remains ambiguous. In DNA form, the CDR3 reads TGTGCCAGCAGTTACTCCGGTCCGGGAGCTAATGAAAAACTGTTTTTT. Encoded protein: CASSYSGPGANEKLFF.